This T cell receptor beta chain was profiled in a study of CD8 T cells in ankylosing spondylitis. This clonotype was counted many times. Its antigen is undetermined. Broader study findings: One TCR beta motif, made up of eight or nine highly homologous variants, appeared characteristic of ankylosing spondylitis blood. Disease-linked clones reportedly concentrated significantly in matched ankylosing spondylitis synovial fluid.

TCRdb analysed the 5' RACE reads with MiXCR anew, one entry per CDR3 protein. This sample has over 600,000 distinct CDR3 sequences, with around 17% found just once. V was cut by 3 bases and J by 2 bases, with 10 bases left in between. The CDR3 spans 13 residues. The V gene's germline CDR1 is DFQATT and CDR2 SNEGSKA (reference sequence). The gene calls are TRBV20-1 and TRBJ1-2; TRBD1 might be the D (5 bases). The TCR sequence derives from a male donor with ankylosing spondylitis. The source material was blood, either unsorted or a sorted T cell fraction (not recorded which). CDR3 DNA: TGCAGTGCTAGGGTGGGGGAGAACTATGGCTACACCTTC. Protein product: CSARVGENYGYTF.